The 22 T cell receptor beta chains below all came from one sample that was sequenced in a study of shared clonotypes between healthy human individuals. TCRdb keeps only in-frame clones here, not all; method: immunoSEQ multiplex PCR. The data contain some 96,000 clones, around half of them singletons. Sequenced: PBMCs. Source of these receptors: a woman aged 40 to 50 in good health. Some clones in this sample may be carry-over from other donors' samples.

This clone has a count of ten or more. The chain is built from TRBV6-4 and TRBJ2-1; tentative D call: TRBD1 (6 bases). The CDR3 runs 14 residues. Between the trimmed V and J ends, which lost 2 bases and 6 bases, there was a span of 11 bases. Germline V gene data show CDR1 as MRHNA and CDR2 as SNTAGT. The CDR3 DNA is TGTGCCAGCAGTGACCTCACAGGGTCCAATGAGCAGTTCTTC. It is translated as CASSDLTGSNEQFF.

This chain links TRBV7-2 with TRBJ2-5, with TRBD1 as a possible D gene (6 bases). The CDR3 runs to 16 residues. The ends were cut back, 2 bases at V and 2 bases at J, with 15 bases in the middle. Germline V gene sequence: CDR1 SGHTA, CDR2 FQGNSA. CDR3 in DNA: TGTGCCAGCAGCTTACTGCAGGGGCCGGGGCAAGAGACCCAGTACTTC. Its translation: CASSLLQGPGQETQYF. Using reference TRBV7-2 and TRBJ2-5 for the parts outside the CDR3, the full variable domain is GAGVSQSPSNKVTEKGKDVELRCDPISGHTALYWYRQSLGQGLEFLIYFQGNSAPDKSGLPSDRFSAERTGGSVSTLTIQRTQQEDSAVYLCASSLLQGPGQETQYFGPGTRLLVL.

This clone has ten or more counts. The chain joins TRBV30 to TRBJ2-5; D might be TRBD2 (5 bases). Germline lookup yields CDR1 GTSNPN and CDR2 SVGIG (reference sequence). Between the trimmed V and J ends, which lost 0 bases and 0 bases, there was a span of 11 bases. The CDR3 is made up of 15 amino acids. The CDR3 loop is CAWSVGWEYQETQYF. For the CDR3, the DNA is TGTGCCTGGAGTGTAGGTTGGGAGTACCAAGAGACCCAGTACTTC.

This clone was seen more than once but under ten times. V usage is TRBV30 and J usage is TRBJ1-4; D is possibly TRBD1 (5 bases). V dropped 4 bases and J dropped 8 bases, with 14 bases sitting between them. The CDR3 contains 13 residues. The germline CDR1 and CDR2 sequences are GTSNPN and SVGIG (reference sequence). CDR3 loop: CAWTEVRGEKLFF. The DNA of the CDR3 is TGTGCCTGGACCGAGGTACGGGGGGAAAAACTGTTTTTT.

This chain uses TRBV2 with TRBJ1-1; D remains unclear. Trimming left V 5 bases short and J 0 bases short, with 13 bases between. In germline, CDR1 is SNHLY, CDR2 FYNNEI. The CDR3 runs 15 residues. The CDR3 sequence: CASSRKSAMNTEAFF. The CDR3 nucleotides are TGTGCCAGCAGTCGAAAATCGGCCATGAACACTGAAGCTTTCTTT.

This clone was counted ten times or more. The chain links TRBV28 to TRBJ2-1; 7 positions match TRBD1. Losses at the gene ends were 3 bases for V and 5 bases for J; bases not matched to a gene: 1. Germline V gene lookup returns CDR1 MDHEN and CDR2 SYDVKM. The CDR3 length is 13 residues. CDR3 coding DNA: TGTGCCAGCAGTTTCGGACAGGACAATGAGCAGTTCTTC. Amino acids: CASSFGQDNEQFF.

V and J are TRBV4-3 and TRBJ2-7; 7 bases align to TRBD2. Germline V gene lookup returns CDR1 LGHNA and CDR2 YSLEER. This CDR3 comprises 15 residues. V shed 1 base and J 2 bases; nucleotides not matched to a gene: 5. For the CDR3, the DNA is TGCGCCAGCAGCCAAGGGGAGGGACTACCCTACGAGCAGTACTTC. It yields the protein CASSQGEGLPYEQYF.

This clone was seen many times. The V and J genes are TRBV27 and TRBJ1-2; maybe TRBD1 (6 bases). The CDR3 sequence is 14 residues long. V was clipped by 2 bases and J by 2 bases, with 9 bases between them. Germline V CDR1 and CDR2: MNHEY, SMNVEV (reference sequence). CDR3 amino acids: CASSLKGGNYGYTF. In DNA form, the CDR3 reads TGTGCCAGCAGTTTAAAGGGGGGGAACTATGGCTACACCTTC.

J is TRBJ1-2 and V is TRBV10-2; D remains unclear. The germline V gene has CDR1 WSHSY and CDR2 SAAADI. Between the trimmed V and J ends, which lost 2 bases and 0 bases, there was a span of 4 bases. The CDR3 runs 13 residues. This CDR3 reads CASSETTNYGYTF. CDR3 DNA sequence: TGCGCCAGCAGTGAGACCACTAACTATGGCTACACCTTC.

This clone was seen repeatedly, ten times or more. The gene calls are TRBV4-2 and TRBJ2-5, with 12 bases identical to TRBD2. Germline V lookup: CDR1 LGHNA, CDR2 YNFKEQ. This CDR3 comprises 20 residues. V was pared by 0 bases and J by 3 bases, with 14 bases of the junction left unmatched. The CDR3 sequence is CASSQDLDRPLAGGKETQYF. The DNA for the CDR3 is TGTGCCAGCAGCCAAGATCTCGATAGACCTCTAGCGGGAGGGAAAGAGACCCAGTACTTC.

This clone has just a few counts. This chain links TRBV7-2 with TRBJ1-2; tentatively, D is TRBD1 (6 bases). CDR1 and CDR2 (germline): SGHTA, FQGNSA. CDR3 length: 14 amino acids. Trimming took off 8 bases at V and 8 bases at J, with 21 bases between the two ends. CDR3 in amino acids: CASRPMWQGSGYTF. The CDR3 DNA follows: TGTGCCAGCCGCCCTATGTGGCAGGGGAGCGGCTACACCTTC.

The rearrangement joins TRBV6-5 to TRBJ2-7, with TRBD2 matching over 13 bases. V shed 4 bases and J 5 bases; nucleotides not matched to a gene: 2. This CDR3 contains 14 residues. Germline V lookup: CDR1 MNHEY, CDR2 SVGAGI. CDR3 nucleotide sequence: TGTGCCAGCAGTTGGACTAGCGGGAGAAACGAGCAGTACTTC. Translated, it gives CASSWTSGRNEQYF.

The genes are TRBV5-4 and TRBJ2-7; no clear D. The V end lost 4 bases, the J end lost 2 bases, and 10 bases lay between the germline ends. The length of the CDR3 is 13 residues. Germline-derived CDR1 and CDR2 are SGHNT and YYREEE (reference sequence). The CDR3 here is CASSTQDTYEQYF. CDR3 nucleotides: TGTGCCAGCAGCACCCAAGACACCTACGAGCAGTACTTC.

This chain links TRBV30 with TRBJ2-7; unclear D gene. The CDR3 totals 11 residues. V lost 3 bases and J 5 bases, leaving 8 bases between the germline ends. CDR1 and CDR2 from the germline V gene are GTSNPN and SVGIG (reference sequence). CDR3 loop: CAWSSQNEQYF. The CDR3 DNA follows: TGTGCCTGGAGCTCTCAAAACGAGCAGTACTTC.

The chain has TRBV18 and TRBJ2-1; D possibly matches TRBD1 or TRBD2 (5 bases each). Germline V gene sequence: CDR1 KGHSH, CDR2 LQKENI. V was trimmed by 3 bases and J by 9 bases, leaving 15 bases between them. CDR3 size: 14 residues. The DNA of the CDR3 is TGTGCCAGCTCACCCCAGGGAGTGCCCGCTGAGCAGTTCTTC. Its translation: CASSPQGVPAEQFF.

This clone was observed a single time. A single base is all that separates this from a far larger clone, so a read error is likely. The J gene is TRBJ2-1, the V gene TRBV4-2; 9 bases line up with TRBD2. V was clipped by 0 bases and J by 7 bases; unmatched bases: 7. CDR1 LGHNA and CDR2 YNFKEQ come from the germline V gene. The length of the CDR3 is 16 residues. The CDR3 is CASSQDGLAGRNEQFF. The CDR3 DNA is TGTGCCAGCAGCCAAGATGGCCTAGCGGGAAGGAATGAGCAGTTCTTC.

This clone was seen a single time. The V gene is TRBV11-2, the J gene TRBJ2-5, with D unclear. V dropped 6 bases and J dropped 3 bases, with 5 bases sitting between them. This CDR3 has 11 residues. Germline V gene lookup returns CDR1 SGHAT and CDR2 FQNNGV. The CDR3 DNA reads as TGTGCCAGCAGACGAGAAGAGACCCAGTACTTC. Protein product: CASRREETQYF.

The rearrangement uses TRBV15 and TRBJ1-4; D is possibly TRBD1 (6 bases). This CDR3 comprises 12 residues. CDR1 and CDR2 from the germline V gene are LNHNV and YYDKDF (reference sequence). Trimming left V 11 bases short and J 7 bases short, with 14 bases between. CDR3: CASARGSEKLFF. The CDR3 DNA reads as TGTGCCTCCGCCAGGGGAAGTGAAAAACTGTTTTTT.

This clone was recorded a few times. The CDR3 sequence is CASSGRGLAGGPGDEQFF. CDR3 in DNA: TGTGCCAGCAGCGGGAGGGGACTAGCGGGAGGGCCGGGGGATGAGCAGTTCTTC. The chain uses TRBV11-2 and TRBJ2-1, with 16 bases lining up with TRBD2. V shed 5 bases and J 8 bases; nucleotides not matched to a gene: 12. The CDR3 is 18 residues long. Germline V lookup: CDR1 SGHAT, CDR2 FQNNGV.

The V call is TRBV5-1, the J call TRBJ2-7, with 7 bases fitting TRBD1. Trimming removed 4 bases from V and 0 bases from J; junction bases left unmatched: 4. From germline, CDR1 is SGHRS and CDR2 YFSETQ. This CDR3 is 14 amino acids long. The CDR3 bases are TGCGCCAGCAGCACCGGGACAGCCTCCTACGAGCAGTACTTC. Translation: CASSTGTASYEQYF. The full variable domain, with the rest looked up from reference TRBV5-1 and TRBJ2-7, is KAGVTQTPRYLIKTRGQQVTLSCSPISGHRSVSWYQQTPGQGLQFLFEYFSETQRNKGNFPGRFSGRQFSNSRSEMNVSTLELGDSALYLCASSTGTASYEQYFGPGTRLTVT.

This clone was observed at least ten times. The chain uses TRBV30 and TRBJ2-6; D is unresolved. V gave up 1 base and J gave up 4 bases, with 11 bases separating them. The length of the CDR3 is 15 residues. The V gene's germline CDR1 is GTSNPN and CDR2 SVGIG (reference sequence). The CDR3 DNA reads TGTGCCTGGAGTGGATCTACTACCGGGGCCAACGTCCTGACTTTC. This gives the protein CAWSGSTTGANVLTF.

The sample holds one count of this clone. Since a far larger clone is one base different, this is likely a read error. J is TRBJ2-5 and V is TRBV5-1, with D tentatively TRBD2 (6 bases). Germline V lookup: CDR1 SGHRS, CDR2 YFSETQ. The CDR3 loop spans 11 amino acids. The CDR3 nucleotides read TGCGTATTCTGGGGCGGGGAGTCCCAGTACTTC. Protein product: CVFWGGESQYF.